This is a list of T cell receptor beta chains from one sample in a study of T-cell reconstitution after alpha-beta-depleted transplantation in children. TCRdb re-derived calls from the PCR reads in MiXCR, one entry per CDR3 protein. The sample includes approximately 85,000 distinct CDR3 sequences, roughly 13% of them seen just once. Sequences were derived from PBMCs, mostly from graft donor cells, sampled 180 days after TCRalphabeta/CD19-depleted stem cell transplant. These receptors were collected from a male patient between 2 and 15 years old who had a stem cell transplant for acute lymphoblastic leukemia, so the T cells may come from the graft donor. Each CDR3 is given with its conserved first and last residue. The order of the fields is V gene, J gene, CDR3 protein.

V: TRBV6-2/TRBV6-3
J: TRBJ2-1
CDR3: CASSTPYGTGGLNEQFF

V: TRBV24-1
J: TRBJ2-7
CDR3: CATSDRGQGTSYEQYF

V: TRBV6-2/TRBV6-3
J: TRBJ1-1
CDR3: CASSPRFANTEAFF

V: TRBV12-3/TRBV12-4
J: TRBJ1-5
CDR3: CASSLGGEGSNQPQHF

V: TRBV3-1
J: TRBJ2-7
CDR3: CASSQPRVFSLYEQYF

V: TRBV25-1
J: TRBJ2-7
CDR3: CASGRGPGYEQYF

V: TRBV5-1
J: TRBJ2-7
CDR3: CASSRDSYYEQYF

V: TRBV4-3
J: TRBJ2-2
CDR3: CASSQQGGKKTGELFF

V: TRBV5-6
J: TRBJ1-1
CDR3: CASSPSPQGKRRTEAFF

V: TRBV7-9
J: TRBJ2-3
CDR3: CASSRLGRFTDTQYF

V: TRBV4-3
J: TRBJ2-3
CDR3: CASSHRRVLASTDTQYF

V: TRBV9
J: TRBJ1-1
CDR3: CASSVGQGHEAFF

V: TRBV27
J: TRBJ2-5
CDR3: CASSSSGAQTQYF

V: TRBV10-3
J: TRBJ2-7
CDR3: CAISDGGKGSYEQYF

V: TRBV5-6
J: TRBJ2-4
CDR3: CASSFRLAGGNIQYF

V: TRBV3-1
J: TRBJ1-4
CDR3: CASSHLRGVGEKLFF

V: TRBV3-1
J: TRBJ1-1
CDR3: CASSPLLAEFMNTEAFF

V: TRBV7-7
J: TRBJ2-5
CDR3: CASSSTVEETQYF

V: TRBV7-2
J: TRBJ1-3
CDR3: CASSPWTGGGNTIYF

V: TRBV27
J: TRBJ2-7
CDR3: CASSLGLASSYEQYF

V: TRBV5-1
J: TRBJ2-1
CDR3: CASRLGGAPYNEQFF

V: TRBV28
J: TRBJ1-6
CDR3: CASRTTASFYNSPLHF

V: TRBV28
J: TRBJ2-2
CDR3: CASSPDRGYYTGELFF

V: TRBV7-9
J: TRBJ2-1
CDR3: CASSLDSVVGQFF

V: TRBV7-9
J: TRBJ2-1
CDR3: CASSQQDNEQFF

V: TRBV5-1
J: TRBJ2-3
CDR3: CASSLVDTQYF

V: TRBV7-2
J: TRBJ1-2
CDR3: CASSLDGFYGYTF

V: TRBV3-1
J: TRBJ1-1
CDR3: CASSRGANTEAFF

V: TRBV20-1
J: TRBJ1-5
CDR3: CSAKTGGNQPQHF

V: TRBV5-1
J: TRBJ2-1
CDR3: CASSPARGVVNEQFF

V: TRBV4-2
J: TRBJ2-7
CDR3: CASSQVDASYEQYF

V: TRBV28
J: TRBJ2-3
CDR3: CASSLGRLDTQYF

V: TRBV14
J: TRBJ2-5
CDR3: CASSQPASRETQYF

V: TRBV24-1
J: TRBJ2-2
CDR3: CATSDLRYTGELFF

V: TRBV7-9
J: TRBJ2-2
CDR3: CASSPGLTGELFF

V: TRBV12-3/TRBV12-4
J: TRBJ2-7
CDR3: CASSLARGMNEQYF

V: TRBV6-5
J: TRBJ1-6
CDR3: CASSSPGGYGDSPLHF

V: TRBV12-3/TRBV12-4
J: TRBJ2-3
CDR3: CASSLGSGGYTDTQYF

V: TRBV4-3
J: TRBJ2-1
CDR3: CASSQDPSGGPWFF

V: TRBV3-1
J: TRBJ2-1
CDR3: CACSKVGLAGGRNEQFF

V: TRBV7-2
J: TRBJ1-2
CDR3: CASSRQGGYTF

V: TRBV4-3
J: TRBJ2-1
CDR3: CASSQEAGVGIEQFF

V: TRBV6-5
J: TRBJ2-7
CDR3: CASSYAGTPAYEQYF

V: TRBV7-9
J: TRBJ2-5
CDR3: CASSRGLEGLF

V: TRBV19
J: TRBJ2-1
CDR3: CATQSSRLARYNEQFF

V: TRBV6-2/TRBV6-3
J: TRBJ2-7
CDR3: CASSAELGAYEQYF

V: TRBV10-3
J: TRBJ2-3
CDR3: CAISDRGGDTQYF

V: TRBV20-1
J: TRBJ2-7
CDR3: CSARDTAGVREQYF

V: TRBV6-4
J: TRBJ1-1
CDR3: CASYPTLPSWNTEAFF